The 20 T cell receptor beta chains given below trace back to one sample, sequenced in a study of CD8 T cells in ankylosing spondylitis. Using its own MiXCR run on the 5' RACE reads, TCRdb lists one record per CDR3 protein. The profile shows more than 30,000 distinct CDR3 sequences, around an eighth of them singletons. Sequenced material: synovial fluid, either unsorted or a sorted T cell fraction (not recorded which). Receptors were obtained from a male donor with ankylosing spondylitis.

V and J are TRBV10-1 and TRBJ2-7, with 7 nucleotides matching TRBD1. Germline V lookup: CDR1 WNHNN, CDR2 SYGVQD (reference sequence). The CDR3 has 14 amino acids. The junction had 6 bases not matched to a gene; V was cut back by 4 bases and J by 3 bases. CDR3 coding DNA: TGCGCCAGCAGTGGTGGGACAGCCCGCTACGAGCAGTACTTC. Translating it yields CASSGGTARYEQYF.

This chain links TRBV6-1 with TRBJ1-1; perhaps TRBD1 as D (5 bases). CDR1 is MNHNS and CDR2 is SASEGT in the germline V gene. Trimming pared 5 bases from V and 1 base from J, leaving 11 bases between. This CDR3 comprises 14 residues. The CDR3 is CASSPDTWNTEAFF. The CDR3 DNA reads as TGTGCCAGCAGTCCGGACACTTGGAACACTGAAGCTTTCTTT.

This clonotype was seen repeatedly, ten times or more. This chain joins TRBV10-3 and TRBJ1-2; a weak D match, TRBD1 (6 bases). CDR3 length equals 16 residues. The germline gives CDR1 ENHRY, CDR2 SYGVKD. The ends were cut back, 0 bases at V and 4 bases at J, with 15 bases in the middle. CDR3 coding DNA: TGTGCCATCAGTGAGTCACCATCAGGGGACTTCTATGGCTACACCTTC. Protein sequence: CAISESPSGDFYGYTF.

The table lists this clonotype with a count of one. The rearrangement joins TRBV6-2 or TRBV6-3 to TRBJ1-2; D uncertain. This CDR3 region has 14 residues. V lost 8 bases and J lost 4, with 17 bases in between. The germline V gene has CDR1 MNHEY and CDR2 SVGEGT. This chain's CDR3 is CASGDSAGGYGYTF. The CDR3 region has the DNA TGTGCCAGCGGGGATTCGGCGGGAGGCTATGGCTACACCTTC.

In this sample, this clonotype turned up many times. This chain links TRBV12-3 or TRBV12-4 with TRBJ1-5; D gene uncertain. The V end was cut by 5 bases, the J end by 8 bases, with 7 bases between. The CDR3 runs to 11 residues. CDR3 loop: CASSKREPQHF. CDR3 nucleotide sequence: TGTGCCAGCAGTAAAAGGGAGCCCCAGCATTTT.

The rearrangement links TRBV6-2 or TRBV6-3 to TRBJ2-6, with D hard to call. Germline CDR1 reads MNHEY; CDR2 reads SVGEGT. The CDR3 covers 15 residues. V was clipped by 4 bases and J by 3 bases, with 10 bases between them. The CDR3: CASSSDGFGANVLTF. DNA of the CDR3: TGTGCCAGCAGTTCGGACGGCTTTGGGGCCAACGTCCTGACTTTC.

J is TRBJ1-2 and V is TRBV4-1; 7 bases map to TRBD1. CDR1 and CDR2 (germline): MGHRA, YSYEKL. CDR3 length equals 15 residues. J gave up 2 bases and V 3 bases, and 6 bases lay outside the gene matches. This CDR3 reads CASSHTGQRNYGYTF. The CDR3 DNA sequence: TGCGCCAGCAGCCACACGGGACAGAGGAACTATGGCTACACCTTC.

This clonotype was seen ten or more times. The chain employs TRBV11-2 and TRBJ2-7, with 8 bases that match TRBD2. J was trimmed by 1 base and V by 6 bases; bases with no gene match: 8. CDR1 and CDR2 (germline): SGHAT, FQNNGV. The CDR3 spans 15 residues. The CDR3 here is CASRTGRGLSYEQYF. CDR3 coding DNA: TGTGCCAGCAGGACCGGGAGGGGATTATCCTACGAGCAGTACTTC.

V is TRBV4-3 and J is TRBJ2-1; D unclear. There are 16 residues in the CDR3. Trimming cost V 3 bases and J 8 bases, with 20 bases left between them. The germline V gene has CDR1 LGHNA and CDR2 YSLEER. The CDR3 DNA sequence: TGCGCCAGCAGCCACTGCTTCCACTTTAGATGGCATGAGCAGTTCTTC. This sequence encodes CASSHCFHFRWHEQFF.

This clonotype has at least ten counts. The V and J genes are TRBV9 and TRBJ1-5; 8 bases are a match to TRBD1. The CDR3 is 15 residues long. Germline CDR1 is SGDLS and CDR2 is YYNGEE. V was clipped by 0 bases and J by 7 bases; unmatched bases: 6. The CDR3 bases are TGTGCCAGCAGCGTAGGGGGACAGGTAATGCAGCCCCAGCATTTT. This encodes CASSVGGQVMQPQHF. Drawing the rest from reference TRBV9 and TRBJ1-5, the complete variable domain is DSGVTQTPKHLITATGQRVTLRCSPRSGDLSVYWYQQSLDQGLQFLIQYYNGEERAKGNILERFSAQQFPDLHSELNLSSLELGDSALYFCASSVGGQVMQPQHFGDGTRLSIL.

The CDR3 sequence: CASDISSPETQYF. CDR3 DNA: TGTGCCAGCGACATCTCTAGCCCAGAGACCCAGTACTTC. The chain employs TRBV6-1 and TRBJ2-5; TRBD2 might be the D (5 bases). The V gene's germline CDR1 is MNHNS and CDR2 SASEGT. Trimming stripped 8 bases from V and 4 bases from J, with 14 bases between. The CDR3 is 13 amino acids.

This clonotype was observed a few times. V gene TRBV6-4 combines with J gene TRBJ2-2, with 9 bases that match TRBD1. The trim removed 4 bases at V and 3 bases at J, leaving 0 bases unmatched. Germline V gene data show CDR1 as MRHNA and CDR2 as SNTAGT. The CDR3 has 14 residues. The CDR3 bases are TGTGCCAGCAGTGGGACAGGGGACACCGGGGAGCTGTTTTTT. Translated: CASSGTGDTGELFF.

The CDR3: CASSPPQGPQETQYF. The CDR3 nucleotides read TGTGCCAGCAGCCCCCCACAGGGACCCCAAGAGACCCAGTACTTC. The chain joins TRBV7-9 to TRBJ2-5, with D possibly being TRBD1 (6 bases). Germline V gene data show CDR1 as SEHNR and CDR2 as FQNEAQ (reference sequence). The CDR3 consists of 15 residues. V was pared by 5 bases and J by 1 base, with 14 bases between.

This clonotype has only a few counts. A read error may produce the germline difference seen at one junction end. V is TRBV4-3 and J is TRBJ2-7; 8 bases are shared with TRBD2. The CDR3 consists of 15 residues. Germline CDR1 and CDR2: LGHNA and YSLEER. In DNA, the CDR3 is TGCGCCAGCAGCCAAGAGGCCGCAACGGGGGGGCCGTTAGACTTC. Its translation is CASSQEAATGGPLDF.

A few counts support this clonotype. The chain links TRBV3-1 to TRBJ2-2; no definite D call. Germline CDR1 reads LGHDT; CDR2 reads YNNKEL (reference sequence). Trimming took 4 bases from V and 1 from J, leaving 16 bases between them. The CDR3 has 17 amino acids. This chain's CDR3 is CASSPSETEMNTGELFF. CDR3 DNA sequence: TGTGCCAGCAGCCCCTCAGAAACGGAAATGAACACCGGGGAGCTGTTTTTT.

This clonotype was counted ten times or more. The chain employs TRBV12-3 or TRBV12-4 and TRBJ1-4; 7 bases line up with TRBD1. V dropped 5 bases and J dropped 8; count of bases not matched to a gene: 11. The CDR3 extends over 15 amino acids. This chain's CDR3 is CASSPTQGIREKLFF. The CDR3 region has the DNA TGTGCCAGCAGTCCAACACAGGGGATAAGAGAAAAACTGTTTTTT.

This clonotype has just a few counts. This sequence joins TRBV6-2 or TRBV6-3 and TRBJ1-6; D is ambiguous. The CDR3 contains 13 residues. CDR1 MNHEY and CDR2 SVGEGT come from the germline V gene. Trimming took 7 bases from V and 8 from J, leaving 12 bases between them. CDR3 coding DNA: TGTGCCAGCACCCGAACGGCTTATTCACCCCTCCACTTT. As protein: CASTRTAYSPLHF.

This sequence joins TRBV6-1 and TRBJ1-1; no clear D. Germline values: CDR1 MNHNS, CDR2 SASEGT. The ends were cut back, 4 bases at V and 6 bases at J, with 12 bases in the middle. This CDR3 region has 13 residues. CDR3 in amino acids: CASSATWEAEAFF. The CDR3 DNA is TGTGCCAGCAGTGCCACTTGGGAGGCTGAAGCTTTCTTT.

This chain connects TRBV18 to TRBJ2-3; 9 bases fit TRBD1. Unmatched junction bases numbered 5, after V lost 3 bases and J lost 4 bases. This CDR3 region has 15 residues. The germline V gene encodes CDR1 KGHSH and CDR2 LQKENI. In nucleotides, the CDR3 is TGTGCCAGCTCACCCGGGACAGGGCAGGCAGATACGCAGTATTTT. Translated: CASSPGTGQADTQYF.

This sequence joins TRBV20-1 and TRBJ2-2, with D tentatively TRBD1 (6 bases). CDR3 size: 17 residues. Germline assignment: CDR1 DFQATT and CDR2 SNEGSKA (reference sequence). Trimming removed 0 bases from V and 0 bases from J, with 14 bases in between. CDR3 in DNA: TGCAGTGCTAGAGATACAAACAGGGCATCGAACACCGGGGAGCTGTTTTTT. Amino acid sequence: CSARDTNRASNTGELFF.